What follows is one TCR beta chain and its context. The source of the sample is a study of blood T cell repertoires in COVID-19. For the study at large: PBMCs, B-cell-depleted T cells, or T cells provided the cDNA or gDNA that made up the material.

The CDR3 contains 12 residues. CDR1 and CDR2 from the germline V gene are SGHRS and YFSETQ. Trimming at V came to 4 bases and at J to 5 bases, leaving 2 bases not matched to a gene. Generated by immunoSEQ multiplex PCR, the TCRdb table keeps only in-frame clones and is missing some. The sample lists roughly 100,000 clones, roughly nine tenths occurring once. This sequence was found in a human donor in a cohort sampled during active COVID-19. The gene calls are TRBV5-1 and TRBJ1-1; 7 bases map to TRBD1. The specimen sequenced was peripheral blood. The CDR3: CASSPGGTEAFF. In nucleotides, the CDR3 is TGCGCCAGCAGCCCAGGGGGGACTGAAGCTTTCTTT.